A selection of T cell receptor beta chains follows, all from one sample in a study of OX40 agonist ivuxolimab in advanced cancers. Sequenced by immunoSEQ multiplex PCR; TCRdb stores in-frame clones only, minus some. Seen here are 55,000 to 80,000 clones, approximately 84% observed once, and the top ten hold more than 8%. The sequencing used CD4+ or CD8+ T cells sorted from blood, collected in a trial of the OX40 agonist ivuxolimab. These receptors all come from an adult with an advanced solid tumor such as melanoma, head and neck, liver or kidney cancer. Each CDR3 is given with its conserved first and last residue. A D gene is named only where the DNA matches it firmly. The size of a clone is reported for some rows only, either as once, few or many, or as a class for expanded clones.

TRBJ1-3,TRBV10-3,-,-,CAISEDRNTIYF,TGTGCCATCAGTGAGGATCGAAACACCATATATTTT
TRBJ1-1,TRBV19,TRBD1,-,CASSMDRGTLNTEAFF,TGTGCCAGTAGTATGGACAGGGGGACACTGAACACTGAAGCTTTCTTT
TRBJ1-1,TRBV4-2,-,-,CASSLFTGSSTEAFF,TGTGCCAGCAGCCTATTTACAGGGTCGAGCACTGAAGCTTTCTTT
TRBJ2-1,TRBV7-2,-,-,CASSSFAGEYNEQFF,TGTGCCAGCAGCTCCTTTGCAGGGGAATACAATGAGCAGTTCTTC
TRBJ1-6,TRBV5-1,-,-,CASSLAARGNSPLHF,TGCGCCAGCAGCTTGGCGGCCAGGGGTAATTCACCCCTCCACTTT
TRBJ1-6,TRBV18,-,few,CASSLRDNNSPLHF,TGTGCCAGCTCACTCCGGGACAATAATTCACCCCTCCACTTT
TRBJ2-4,TRBV23-1,-,-,CASRRVVKNIQYF,TGCGCCAGCAGACGGGTAGTCAAAAACATTCAGTACTTC
TRBJ2-2,TRBV5-6,-,-,CASSWGTPWGNTGELFF,TGTGCCAGCAGCTGGGGGACTCCCTGGGGGAACACCGGGGAGCTGTTTTTT
TRBJ2-3,TRBV9,-,-,CASSLGQDTQYF,TGTGCCAGCAGCTTAGGGCAAGATACGCAGTATTTT
TRBJ1-2,TRBV7-2,-,-,CASSLAGYGYTF,TGTGCCAGCAGCTTAGCGGGGTATGGCTACACCTTC
TRBJ2-2,TRBV7-9,TRBD2,-,CASSLEGLAGYAGELFF,TGTGCCAGCAGCTTAGAGGGACTAGCGGGATATGCCGGGGAGCTGTTTTTT
TRBJ2-2,TRBV7-9,-,-,CASSPRSTGELFF,TGTGCCAGCAGCCCCCGGAGTACCGGGGAGCTGTTTTTT
TRBJ2-7,TRBV11-3,-,-,CASSLDGTEQYF,TGTGCCAGCAGCTTAGATGGAACAGAGCAGTACTTC
TRBJ2-5,TRBV5-5,-,-,CASSSYFGETQYF,TGTGCCAGCAGCTCATACTTTGGGGAGACCCAGTACTTC
TRBJ2-1,TRBV28,-,-,CASSLPRGRYYNEQFF,TGTGCCAGCAGTTTACCCCGGGGTCGCTATTACAATGAGCAGTTCTTC
TRBJ1-2,TRBV7-8,TRBD1,-,CASSYRDRGIDGYTF,TGTGCCAGCAGCTACCGGGACAGGGGAATCGATGGCTACACCTTC
TRBJ2-1,TRBV4-1,-,few,CASSQDGRPEYNEQFF,TGCGCCAGCAGCCAAGATGGACGACCAGAGTACAATGAGCAGTTCTTC
TRBJ2-6,TRBV5-6,-,-,CASSLRGTGANVLTF,TGTGCCAGCAGCTTGCGAGGGACTGGGGCCAACGTCCTGACTTTC
TRBJ2-1,TRBV7-2,-,few,CASSPTFGNEQFF,TGTGCCAGCAGCCCGACTTTCGGAAATGAGCAGTTCTTC
TRBJ2-7,TRBV5-6,-,-,CASSLPGAGNYEQYF,TGTGCCAGCAGCTTGCCAGGTGCCGGAAACTACGAGCAGTACTTC
TRBJ2-3,TRBV5-1,TRBD2,-,CASSLELAGAFTQYF,TGCGCCAGCAGCTTGGAACTAGCGGGGGCCTTTACGCAGTATTTT
TRBJ1-2,TRBV2,-,-,CASRLARSVYGYTF,TGTGCCAGCAGACTCGCCCGGTCCGTCTATGGCTACACCTTC
TRBJ2-1,TRBV5-8,-,-,CASSSLLGYEQFF,TGTGCCAGCAGCTCCCTACTAGGGTATGAGCAGTTCTTC
TRBJ1-5,TRBV6-1,TRBD1,-,CASISRDRGQPQHF,TGTGCCAGCATCTCGCGGGACAGGGGACAGCCCCAGCATTTT
TRBJ1-2,TRBV19,-,-,CASSSRGGVDGYTF,TGTGCCAGTAGTTCCCGGGGGGGAGTCGATGGCTACACCTTC
TRBJ2-7,TRBV6-5,TRBD1,-,CASSYWTGHEQYF,TGTGCCAGCAGTTACTGGACAGGACACGAGCAGTACTTC
TRBJ2-7,TRBV5-5,TRBD1,few,CASSPGVDRGREQYF,TGTGCCAGCAGCCCGGGGGTGGACAGGGGCCGGGAGCAGTACTTC
TRBJ2-1,TRBV5-5,TRBD2,-,CASSPAVGGSGEQFF,TGTGCCAGCAGCCCGGCGGTTGGCGGGAGTGGTGAGCAGTTCTTC
TRBJ2-7,TRBV6-1,TRBD2,-,CASRGTSDPSYEQYF,TGTGCCAGCAGGGGGACTAGCGACCCCTCCTACGAGCAGTACTTC
TRBJ1-4,TRBV28,-,-,CASSTGYRYEKLFF,TGTGCCAGCAGTACAGGGTACCGGTATGAAAAACTGTTTTTT
TRBJ1-1,TRBV5-1,-,-,CASSPGPLNRAEAFF,TGCGCCAGCAGCCCCGGGCCCCTAAACCGGGCTGAAGCTTTCTTT
TRBJ1-2,TRBV7-9,-,-,CASSLDSMYGYTF,TGTGCCAGCAGCTTGGACAGTATGTATGGCTACACCTTC
TRBJ1-6,TRBV4-3,-,-,CASSQDGTDNSPLHF,TGCGCCAGCAGCCAAGATGGCACTGATAATTCACCCCTCCACTTT
TRBJ2-1,TRBV10-3,TRBD2,-,CAITSGASSYNEQFF,TGTGCCATCACTAGCGGGGCGAGCTCCTACAATGAGCAGTTCTTC
TRBJ1-2,TRBV7-2,-,-,CASSFYDRNYGYTF,TGTGCCAGCAGCTTTTACGACAGAAACTATGGCTACACCTTC
TRBJ2-3,TRBV10-3,-,-,CAISESVRNTDTQYF,TGTGCCATCAGTGAGTCGGTGCGAAACACAGATACGCAGTATTTT
TRBJ2-7,TRBV7-2,-,-,CASSSSTVTYYEQYF,TGTGCCAGCAGCTCCTCGACAGTGACTTACTACGAGCAGTACTTC
TRBJ2-1,TRBV2,TRBD2,-,CASTPGREPWDEQFF,TGTGCCAGCACCCCGGGGCGGGAGCCTTGGGATGAGCAGTTCTTC
TRBJ2-7,TRBV10-2,TRBD1,-,CASTRQGYEQYF,TGCGCCAGCACCAGACAGGGCTACGAGCAGTACTTC
TRBJ2-7,TRBV2,-,few,CASSGINYVEQYF,TGTGCCAGCAGTGGGATTAACTACGTGGAGCAGTACTTC
TRBJ2-6,TRBV7-2,TRBD2,-,CASSPLTSGSHSGANVLTF,TGTGCCAGCAGCCCTTTGACTAGCGGGAGTCACTCTGGGGCCAACGTCCTGACTTTC
TRBJ2-3,TRBV5-1,-,few,CASSSGDPQYF,TGCGCCAGCAGTTCTGGGGATCCGCAGTATTTT
TRBJ2-7,TRBV5-1,-,-,CASSLYGQSLYEQYF,TGCGCCAGCAGCTTGTATGGGCAGTCCCTCTACGAGCAGTACTTC
TRBJ2-2,TRBV28,TRBD1,-,CATGQGYTGELFF,TGTGCCACTGGACAGGGGTACACCGGGGAGCTGTTTTTT
TRBJ1-5,TRBV5-8,TRBD1,-,CASSLTGAYSNQPQHF,TGTGCCAGCAGCTTAACAGGGGCGTATAGCAATCAGCCCCAGCATTTT
TRBJ2-5,TRBV20-1,-,-,CSARPGETQYF,TGCAGTGCTAGGCCCGGAGAGACCCAGTACTTC
TRBJ1-3,TRBV29-1,-,-,CSVGTAGNTIYF,TGCAGCGTTGGAACAGCCGGAAACACCATATATTTT
TRBJ2-5,TRBV4-2,-,-,CASSQELSVRQRAQYF,TGTGCCAGCAGCCAAGAGTTGAGCGTCCGGCAGAGGGCCCAGTACTTC